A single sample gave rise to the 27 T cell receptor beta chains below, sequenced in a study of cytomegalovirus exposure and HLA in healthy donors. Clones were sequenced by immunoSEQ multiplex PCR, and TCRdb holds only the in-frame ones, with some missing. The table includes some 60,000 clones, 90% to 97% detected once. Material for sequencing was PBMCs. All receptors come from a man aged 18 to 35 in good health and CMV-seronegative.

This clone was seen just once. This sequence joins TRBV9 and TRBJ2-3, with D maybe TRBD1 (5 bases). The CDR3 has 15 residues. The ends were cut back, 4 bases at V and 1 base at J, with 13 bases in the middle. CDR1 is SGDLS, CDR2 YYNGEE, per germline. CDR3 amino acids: CASSHTIQGTDTQYF. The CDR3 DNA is TGTGCCAGCAGCCATACCATACAGGGCACAGATACGCAGTATTTT.

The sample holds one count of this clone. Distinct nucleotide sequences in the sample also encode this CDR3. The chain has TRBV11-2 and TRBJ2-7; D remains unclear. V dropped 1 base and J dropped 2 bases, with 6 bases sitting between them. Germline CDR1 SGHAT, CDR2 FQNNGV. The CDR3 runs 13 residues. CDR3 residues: CASSLGLPYEQYF. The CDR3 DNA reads TGTGCCAGCAGCTTAGGTCTTCCCTACGAGCAGTACTTC.

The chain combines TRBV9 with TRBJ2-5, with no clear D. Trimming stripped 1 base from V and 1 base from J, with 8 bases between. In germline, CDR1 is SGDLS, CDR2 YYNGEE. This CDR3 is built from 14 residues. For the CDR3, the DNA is TGTGCCAGCAGCGTAATCCCGGGCCAAGAGACCCAGTACTTC. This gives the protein CASSVIPGQETQYF.

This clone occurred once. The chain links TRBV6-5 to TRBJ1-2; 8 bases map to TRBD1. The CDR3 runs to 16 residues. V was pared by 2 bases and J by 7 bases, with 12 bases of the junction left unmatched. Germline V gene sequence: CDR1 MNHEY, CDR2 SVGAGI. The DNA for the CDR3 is TGTGCCAGCAGTTACCCCGGTGGCAGGGGGCACGTTGGCTACACCTTC. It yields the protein CASSYPGGRGHVGYTF.

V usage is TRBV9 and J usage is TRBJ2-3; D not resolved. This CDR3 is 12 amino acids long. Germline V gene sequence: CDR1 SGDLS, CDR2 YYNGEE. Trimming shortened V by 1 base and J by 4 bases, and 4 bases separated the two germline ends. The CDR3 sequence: CASSVFSDTQYF. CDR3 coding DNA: TGTGCCAGCAGCGTATTCTCAGATACGCAGTATTTT.

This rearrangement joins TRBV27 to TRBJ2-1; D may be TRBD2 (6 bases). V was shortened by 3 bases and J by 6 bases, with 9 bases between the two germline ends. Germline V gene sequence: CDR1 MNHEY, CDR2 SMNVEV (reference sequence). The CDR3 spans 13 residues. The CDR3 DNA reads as TGTGCCAGCAGTTTCGGTAGCGGCAATGAGCAGTTCTTC. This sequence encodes CASSFGSGNEQFF.

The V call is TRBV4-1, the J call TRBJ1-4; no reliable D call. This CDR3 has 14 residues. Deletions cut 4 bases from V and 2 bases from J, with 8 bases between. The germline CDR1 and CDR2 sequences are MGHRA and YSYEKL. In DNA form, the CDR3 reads TGCGCCAGCAGCCCGAGGGCTACTAATGAAAAACTGTTTTTT. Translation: CASSPRATNEKLFF.

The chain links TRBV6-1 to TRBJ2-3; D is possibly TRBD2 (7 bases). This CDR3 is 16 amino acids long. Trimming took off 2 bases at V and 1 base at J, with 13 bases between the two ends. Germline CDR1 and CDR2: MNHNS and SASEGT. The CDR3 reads CASSEPGGGGTDTQYF. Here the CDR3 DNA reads TGTGCCAGCAGTGAACCGGGGGGCGGTGGCACAGATACGCAGTATTTT.

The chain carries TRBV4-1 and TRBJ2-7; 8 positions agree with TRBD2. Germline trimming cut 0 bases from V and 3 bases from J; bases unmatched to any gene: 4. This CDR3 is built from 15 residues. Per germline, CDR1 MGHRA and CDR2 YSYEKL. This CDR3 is CASSQDSAGGYEQYF. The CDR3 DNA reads TGCGCCAGCAGCCAAGATTCCGCGGGGGGCTACGAGCAGTACTTC.

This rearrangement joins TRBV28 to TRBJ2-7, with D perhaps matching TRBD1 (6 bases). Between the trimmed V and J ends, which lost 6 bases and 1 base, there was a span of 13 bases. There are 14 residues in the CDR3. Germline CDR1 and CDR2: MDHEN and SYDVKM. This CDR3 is CASRGPGHSYEQYF. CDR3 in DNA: TGTGCCAGCAGGGGACCGGGACATTCCTACGAGCAGTACTTC.

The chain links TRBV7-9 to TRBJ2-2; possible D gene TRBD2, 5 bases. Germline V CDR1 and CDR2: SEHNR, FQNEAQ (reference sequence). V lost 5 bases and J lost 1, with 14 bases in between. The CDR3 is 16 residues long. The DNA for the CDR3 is TGTGCCAGCAGCACGACCAGAGGGAAGAACACCGGGGAGCTGTTTTTT. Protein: CASSTTRGKNTGELFF.

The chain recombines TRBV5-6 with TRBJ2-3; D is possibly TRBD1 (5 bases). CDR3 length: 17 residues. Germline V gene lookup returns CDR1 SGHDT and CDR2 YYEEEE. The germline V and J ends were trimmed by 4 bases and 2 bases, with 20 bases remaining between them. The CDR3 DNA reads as TGTGCCAGCAGCCCACTGTATTTGGCCAGGGACACAGATACGCAGTATTTT. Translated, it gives CASSPLYLARDTDTQYF.

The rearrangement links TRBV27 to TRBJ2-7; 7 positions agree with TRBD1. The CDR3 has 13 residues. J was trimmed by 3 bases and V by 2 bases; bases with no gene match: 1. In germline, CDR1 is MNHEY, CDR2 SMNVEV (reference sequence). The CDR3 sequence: CASSLGDSYEQYF. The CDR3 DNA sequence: TGTGCCAGCAGTTTAGGGGACAGCTACGAGCAGTACTTC.

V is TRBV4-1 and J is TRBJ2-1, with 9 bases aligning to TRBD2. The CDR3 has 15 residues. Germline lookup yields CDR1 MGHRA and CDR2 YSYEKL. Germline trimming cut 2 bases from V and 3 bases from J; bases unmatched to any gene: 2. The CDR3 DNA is TGCGCCAGCAGCCAATTAGCGGGGGACTACAATGAGCAGTTCTTC. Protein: CASSQLAGDYNEQFF.

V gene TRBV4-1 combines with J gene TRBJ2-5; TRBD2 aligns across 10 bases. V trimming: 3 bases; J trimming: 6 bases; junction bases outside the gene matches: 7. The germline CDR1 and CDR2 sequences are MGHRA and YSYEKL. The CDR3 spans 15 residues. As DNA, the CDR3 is TGCGCCAGCAGCCAGTCGGGACTAGCGAGTCAGACCCAGTACTTC. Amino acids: CASSQSGLASQTQYF.

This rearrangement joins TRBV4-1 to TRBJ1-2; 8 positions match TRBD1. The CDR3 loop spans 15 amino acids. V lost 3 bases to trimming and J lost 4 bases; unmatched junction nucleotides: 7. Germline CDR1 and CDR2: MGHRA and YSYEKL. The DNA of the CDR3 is TGCGCCAGCAGCCAGGCAGGGGGCAGGACCTATGGCTACACCTTC. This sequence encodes CASSQAGGRTYGYTF.

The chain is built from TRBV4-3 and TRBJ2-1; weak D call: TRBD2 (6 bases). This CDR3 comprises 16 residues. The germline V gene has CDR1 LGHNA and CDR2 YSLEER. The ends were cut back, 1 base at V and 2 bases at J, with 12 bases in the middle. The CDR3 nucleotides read TGCGCCAGCAGCCAAGCCCTAGCGCCGCCCTACAATGAGCAGTTCTTC. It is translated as CASSQALAPPYNEQFF.

The CDR3 here is CASSTPRGSGYNEQFF. The CDR3 nucleotides are TGTGCCAGCAGCACGCCCCGGGGTAGCGGCTACAATGAGCAGTTCTTC. The V call is TRBV7-6, the J call TRBJ2-1, with D possibly TRBD2 on 6 matching bases. CDR1 is SGHVS and CDR2 is FNYEAQ in the germline V gene. This CDR3 comprises 16 residues. V was cut by 5 bases and J by 3 bases, with 17 bases left in between.

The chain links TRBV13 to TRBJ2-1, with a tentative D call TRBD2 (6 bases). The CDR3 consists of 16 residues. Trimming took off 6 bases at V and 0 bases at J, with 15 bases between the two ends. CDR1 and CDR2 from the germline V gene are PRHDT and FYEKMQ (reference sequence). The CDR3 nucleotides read TGTGCCAGCAGTCCCGGAGGGACGGGCTCCTACAATGAGCAGTTCTTC. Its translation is CASSPGGTGSYNEQFF.

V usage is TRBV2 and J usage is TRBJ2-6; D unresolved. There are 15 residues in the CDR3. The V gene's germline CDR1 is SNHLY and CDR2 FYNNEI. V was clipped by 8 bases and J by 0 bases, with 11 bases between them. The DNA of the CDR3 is TGTGCCAGCCTCCTTGAGAGCTCTGGGGCCAACGTCCTGACTTTC. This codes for CASLLESSGANVLTF.

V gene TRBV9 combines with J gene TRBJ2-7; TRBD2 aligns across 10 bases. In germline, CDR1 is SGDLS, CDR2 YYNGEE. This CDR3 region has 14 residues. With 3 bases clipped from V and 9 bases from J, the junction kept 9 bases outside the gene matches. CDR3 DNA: TGTGCCAGCAGCGCTAGCGGGAGTTCATATGGGCAGTACTTC. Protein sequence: CASSASGSSYGQYF.

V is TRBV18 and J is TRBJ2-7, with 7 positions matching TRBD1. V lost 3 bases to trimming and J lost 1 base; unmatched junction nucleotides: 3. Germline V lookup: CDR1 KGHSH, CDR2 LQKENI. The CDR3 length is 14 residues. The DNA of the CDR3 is TGTGCCAGCTCACCGGGGACAGCTTCCTACGAGCAGTACTTC. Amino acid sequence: CASSPGTASYEQYF.

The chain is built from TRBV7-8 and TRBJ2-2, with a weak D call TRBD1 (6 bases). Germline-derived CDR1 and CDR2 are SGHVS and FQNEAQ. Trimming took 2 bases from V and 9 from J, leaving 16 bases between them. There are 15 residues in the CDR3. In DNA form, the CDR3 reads TGTGCCAGCAGCTTAACTACACTAGGGGGTTGGGAGCTGTTTTTT. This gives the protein CASSLTTLGGWELFF.

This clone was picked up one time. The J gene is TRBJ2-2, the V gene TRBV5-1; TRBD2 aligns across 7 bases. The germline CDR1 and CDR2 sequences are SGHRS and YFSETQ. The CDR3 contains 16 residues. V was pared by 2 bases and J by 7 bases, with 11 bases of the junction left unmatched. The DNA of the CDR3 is TGCGCCAGCAGCTTCCCCGGGGGAGGGGAAAACGGGGAGCTGTTTTTT. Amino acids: CASSFPGGGENGELFF.

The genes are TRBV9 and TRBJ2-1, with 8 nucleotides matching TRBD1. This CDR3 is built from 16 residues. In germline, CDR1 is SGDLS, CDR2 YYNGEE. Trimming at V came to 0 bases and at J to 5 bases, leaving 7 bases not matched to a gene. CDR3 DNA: TGTGCCAGCAGCGTAGGGTCGACAGGGGTAGACAATGAGCAGTTCTTC. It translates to CASSVGSTGVDNEQFF.

The DNA for the CDR3 is TGTGCCTGGAGTAGCCGACTAGCGGGAGGGCCGATCAAAAACATTCAGTACTTC. Its protein product is CAWSSRLAGGPIKNIQYF. The chain couples TRBV30 to TRBJ2-4; TRBD2 matches 14 bases. The CDR3 length is 18 residues. Trimming took 2 bases from V and 3 from J; bases not matched to a gene: 9. From germline, CDR1 is GTSNPN and CDR2 SVGIG (reference sequence).

The CDR3 protein is CASSLKLADNTGELFF. For the CDR3, the DNA is TGCGCCAGCAGCTTGAAACTAGCAGACAACACCGGGGAGCTGTTTTTT. The gene calls are TRBV5-1 and TRBJ2-2; perhaps TRBD2 as D (6 bases). Per the germline V gene, CDR1 is SGHRS and CDR2 is YFSETQ. The CDR3 has 16 residues. Trimming removed 1 base at V and 2 bases at J, with 12 bases between.